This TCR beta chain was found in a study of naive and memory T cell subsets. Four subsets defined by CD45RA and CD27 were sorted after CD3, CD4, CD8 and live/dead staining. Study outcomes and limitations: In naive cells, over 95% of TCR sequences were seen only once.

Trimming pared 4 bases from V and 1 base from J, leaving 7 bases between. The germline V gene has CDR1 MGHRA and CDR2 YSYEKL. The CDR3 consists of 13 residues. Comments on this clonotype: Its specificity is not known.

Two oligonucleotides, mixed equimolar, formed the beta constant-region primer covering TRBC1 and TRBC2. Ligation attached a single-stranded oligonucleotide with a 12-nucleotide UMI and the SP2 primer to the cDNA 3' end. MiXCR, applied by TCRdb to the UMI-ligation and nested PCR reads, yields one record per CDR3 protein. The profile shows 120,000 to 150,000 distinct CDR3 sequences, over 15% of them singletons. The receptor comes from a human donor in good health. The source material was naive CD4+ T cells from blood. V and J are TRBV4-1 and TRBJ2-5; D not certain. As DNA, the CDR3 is TGCGCCAGCAGCCCGACGAGCCAAGAGACCCAGTACTTC. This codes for CASSPTSQETQYF.